A selection of T cell receptor beta chains follows, all from one sample in a study of T cell repertoires in ileal Crohn's disease. Assay: immunoSEQ multiplex PCR; the TCRdb copy retains only in-frame clones and omits some. The table records more than 15,000 clones, 75% to 90% of them present only once. Sequenced sample: ileal tissue. All receptors come from an adult with Crohn's disease. Each CDR3 is given with its conserved first and last residue. Fields, in order: D gene, clone size, J gene, V gene, CDR3 DNA, CDR3 protein. The D gene is left open where the match is weak. A row's size may be missing; if present it is once, few, many or a size class.

>-|-|TRBJ2-3|TRBV7-8
TGTGCCAGCAGCTTAGTAACTAGGTGGGATACGCAGTATTTT
CASSLVTRWDTQYF
>-|-|TRBJ2-2|TRBV20-1
TGCAGTGCCCGGGTTACCGGGGAGCTGTTTTTT
CSARVTGELFF
>-|-|TRBJ1-2|TRBV9
TGTGCCAGCAGCGTAGCCCAGGGTATGTTCCAGGCCTTC
CASSVAQGMFQAF
>-|-|TRBJ1-1|TRBV19
TGTGCCAGTGGCCGGGGGTTGAGTACTGAAGCTTTCTTT
CASGRGLSTEAFF
>TRBD2|-|TRBJ2-2|TRBV4-2
TGTGCCAGCCGCGGGGGGCCCCACGGGGAGCTGTTTTTT
CASRGGPHGELFF
>-|once|TRBJ2-5|TRBV6-5
TGTGCCAGCAGCCGTGCGGGACCTCAAGAGACCCAGTACTTC
CASSRAGPQETQYF
>TRBD1|-|TRBJ1-4|TRBV7-2
TGTGCCAGCAGCTTAGCCTCCTCCCCGGGACAGGGGATAGAAAAACTGTTTTTT
CASSLASSPGQGIEKLFF
>-|-|TRBJ1-3|TRBV25-1
TGTGCCAGCAGTTCTTATGGGCCAGACTCTGGAAACACCATATATTTT
CASSSYGPDSGNTIYF
>-|once|TRBJ1-2|TRBV4-3
TGCGCCAGCAGCCAAGGACCCGGAGCTAACTATGGCTACACCTTC
CASSQGPGANYGYTF
>-|-|TRBJ2-5|TRBV5-6
TGTGCCAGCAGCCCTGGGGCCGGGCGAGAGACCCAGTACTTC
CASSPGAGRETQYF
>TRBD2|-|TRBJ2-1|TRBV9
TGTGCCAGCAGCTCCGGGGGGGGGCCCTACAATGAGCAGTTCTTC
CASSSGGGPYNEQFF
>TRBD1|-|TRBJ2-7|TRBV6-5
TGTGCCAGCAGCCGACGAGGACAGGGGGGCTACGAGCAGTACTTC
CASSRRGQGGYEQYF
>-|-|TRBJ1-6|TRBV4-1
TGCGCCAGCAGCCAAGTCCCCGCCTCCTACGGGGGGCGAAATTCACCCCTCCACTTT
CASSQVPASYGGRNSPLHF
>TRBD2|-|TRBJ2-2|TRBV13
TGTGCCAGCAGCTACCTGCTCTTGCGGGGGGGCCAAGGCACCGGGGAGCTGTTTTTT
CASSYLLLRGGQGTGELFF
>-|-|TRBJ1-3|TRBV6-1
TGTGCCAGCAGATCAGGGGAATCTGGAAACACCATATATTTT
CASRSGESGNTIYF
>TRBD1|-|TRBJ1-5|TRBV2
TGTGCCAGCACGAGACAGGGATGGGATCAGCCCCAGCATTTT
CASTRQGWDQPQHF
>-|-|TRBJ2-5|TRBV7-9
TGTGCCAGCAGCTTAGGGAAAGCCACAGTAAAGACCCAGTACTTC
CASSLGKATVKTQYF
>-|-|TRBJ2-7|TRBV7-9
TGTGCCATACAGGGACCCAACTCCTACGAGCAGTACTTC
CAIQGPNSYEQYF
>-|once|TRBJ2-3|TRBV18
TGTGCCAGCTCACCCAATAGCGGTGGCACAGATACGCAGTATTTT
CASSPNSGGTDTQYF
>TRBD2|-|TRBJ2-7|TRBV5-1
TGCGCCAGCAGCTTCGAGCGGGGGGGAGGCTACGAGCAGTACTTC
CASSFERGGGYEQYF
>-|-|TRBJ1-5|TRBV30
TGTGCCTGGAGAGCCCCCGGGGGATATCAGCCCCAGCATTTT
CAWRAPGGYQPQHF
>TRBD1|-|TRBJ1-2|TRBV30
TGTGCCTGGTTGGACAGGGCCACCTATGGCTACACCTTC
CAWLDRATYGYTF
>-|once|TRBJ1-4|TRBV30
TGTGCCTGTTTCGGACAGAATGAAAAACTGTTTTTT
CACFGQNEKLFF
>-|-|TRBJ2-7|TRBV9
TGTGCCAGCAGCGTATCGGCAGGGCCCTCCTACGAGCAGTACTTC
CASSVSAGPSYEQYF
>TRBD2|-|TRBJ2-1|TRBV5-1
TGCGCCAGCAGCCCCAGCGGGGGGCAATACAATGAGCAGTTCTTC
CASSPSGGQYNEQFF
>TRBD2|once|TRBJ2-7|TRBV7-2
TGTGCCAGCAGCTTAGGATTAGCGGGGGGGCCAGAGGGATACTTC
CASSLGLAGGPEGYF
>TRBD1|once|TRBJ1-1|TRBV9
TGTGCCAGCACCTCAGGACAGGGGGAGAAGAACACTGAAGCTTTCTTT
CASTSGQGEKNTEAFF
>-|-|TRBJ1-4|TRBV19
TGTGCCAGTAGTATACGGCAGGAGGTATGGACTAATGAAAAACTGTTTTTT
CASSIRQEVWTNEKLFF
>TRBD1|-|TRBJ1-6|TRBV7-9
TGTGCCAGCAGCTTACTTCAGGGGGTAATTTCACCCCTCCACTTT
CASSLLQGVISPLHF
>-|-|TRBJ1-1|TRBV14
TGTGCCAGCAGCCACATCTGGGACACGAACACTGAAGCTTTCTTT
CASSHIWDTNTEAFF
>-|once|TRBJ2-4|TRBV6-1
TGTGCCAGGACTCAAAACGTTCCCAAAAACATTCAGTACTTC
CARTQNVPKNIQYF
>TRBD1|-|TRBJ1-1|TRBV7-4
TGTGCCAGCAGCTTAGAAGACAGGGGCCCTGAAGCTTTCTTT
CASSLEDRGPEAFF
>-|-|TRBJ2-5|TRBV19
TGTGCCAGTAGTCCCCTACAGGGAGAGACCCAGTACTTC
CASSPLQGETQYF
>-|few|TRBJ2-2|TRBV18
TGTGCCAGCTCACCTGTCGGAGGGAACACCGGGGAGCTGTTTTTT
CASSPVGGNTGELFF
>TRBD1|-|TRBJ1-4|TRBV7-2
TGTGCCAGCAGCCCCACGACAGGGGGCACGTATGAAAAACTGTTTTTT
CASSPTTGGTYEKLFF
>-|few|TRBJ1-1|TRBV9
TGTGCCAGTGCCTCAGGGGAAGTTGGGGGAATGAACACTGAAGCTTTCTTT
CASASGEVGGMNTEAFF
>-|-|TRBJ1-1|TRBV19
TGTGCCAGTAGAAAGTGGACTCTGGGTAAGGACACTGAAGCTTTCTTT
CASRKWTLGKDTEAFF
>-|once|TRBJ1-2|TRBV11-2
TGTGCCAGCAGCTTAGCCAGGACAGCCGGAGATGGCTACACCTTC
CASSLARTAGDGYTF
>-|-|TRBJ2-5|TRBV6-1
TGTGCCAGCAGCCAAGGGGGAGAGACCCAGTACTTC
CASSQGGETQYF
>TRBD1|few|TRBJ1-6|TRBV30
TGTGCCTGGAGTCCGGGACAGTTAGATTCACCCCTCCACTTT
CAWSPGQLDSPLHF
>TRBD1|-|TRBJ2-5|TRBV30
TGTGCCTGGAACGACAGGGGGCTAGGAAAGACCCAGTACTTC
CAWNDRGLGKTQYF
>TRBD2|-|TRBJ2-3|TRBV12-5
TGTGCTAGTTCCTTCGTGGGGGGGGAAGATACGCAGTATTTT
CASSFVGGEDTQYF
>-|-|TRBJ1-1|TRBV7-2
TGTGCCAGCAGCTCCAGGGGCGCCACTGAAGCTTTCTTT
CASSSRGATEAFF
>-|-|TRBJ2-1|TRBV19
TGTGCCAGTACCCCCCAGGGAAATAATGAGCAGTTCTTC
CASTPQGNNEQFF
>-|few|TRBJ1-4|TRBV7-2
TGTGCCAGCAGGGTAGGGGCACGGGAAAAACTGTTTTTT
CASRVGAREKLFF
>TRBD2|once|TRBJ2-2|TRBV5-6
TGTGCCAGCAACGTAGCGGGGGGAAACACCGGGGAGCTGTTTTTT
CASNVAGGNTGELFF
>-|-|TRBJ2-5|TRBV6-5
TGTGCCAGCACCCATAACAGGGGGGGCCAAGAGACCCAGTACTTC
CASTHNRGGQETQYF